Below, 17 T cell receptor beta chains from the same sample are listed, as sequenced in a study of T cells in Graves' hyperthyroidism and ophthalmopathy. Researchers amplified the TCR beta CDR3 regions from RNA transcripts. HTBI primers were employed in a first-round RT-PCR of the TCR CDR3. A single record per CDR3 protein comes from TCRdb applying MiXCR to the multiplex PCR reads. This sample has approximately 640,000 distinct CDR3 sequences; 15% to 20% occur once, and the top ten carry around 4%. Sequences were obtained from blood. All receptors derive from a woman younger than 45 with Graves' hyperthyroidism.

This clonotype was seen at least ten times. CDR3 nucleotides: TGTGCCAGCAGTTTTGGGACAGGGGTCATCTATGGCTACACCTTC. As protein: CASSFGTGVIYGYTF. The rearrangement uses TRBV12-3 or TRBV12-4 and TRBJ1-2; TRBD1 aligns across 10 bases. This CDR3 has 15 amino acids. V lost 3 bases to trimming and J lost 4 bases; unmatched junction nucleotides: 5.

The chain combines TRBV20-1 with TRBJ1-5, with 7 nucleotides matching TRBD1. The germline V gene encodes CDR1 DFQATT and CDR2 SNEGSKA (reference sequence). V was pared by 2 bases and J by 4 bases, with 11 bases of the junction left unmatched. This CDR3 has 16 amino acids. CDR3 sequence (DNA): TGCAGTGCTAGATACCGGGACAGAGCTTGGAATCAGCCCCAGCATTTT. This sequence encodes CSARYRDRAWNQPQHF.

This clonotype was found many times. This chain uses TRBV5-5 with TRBJ1-1, with no clear D. The ends were cut back, 3 bases at V and 7 bases at J, with 16 bases in the middle. Germline V lookup: CDR1 SGHKS, CDR2 YYEKEE (reference sequence). The length of the CDR3 is 14 residues. The CDR3 sequence: CASSWGGETDEAFF. Here the CDR3 DNA reads TGTGCCAGCAGCTGGGGAGGCGAAACGGATGAAGCTTTCTTT.

The chain joins TRBV6-1 to TRBJ2-2, with D unresolved. Between the trimmed V and J ends, which lost 5 bases and 4 bases, there was a span of 5 bases. The germline gives CDR1 MNHNS, CDR2 SASEGT. There are 12 residues in the CDR3. The CDR3 nucleotides are TGTGCCAGCAGTATAGGCACCGGGGAGCTGTTTTTT. Amino acids: CASSIGTGELFF.

This clonotype occurred many times. J is TRBJ1-1 and V is TRBV3-1; D unresolved. Per the germline V gene, CDR1 is LGHDT and CDR2 is YNNKEL (reference sequence). CDR3 size: 14 residues. Trimming took off 2 bases at V and 3 bases at J, with 10 bases between the two ends. The CDR3 DNA sequence: TGTGCCAGCAGCCAACGACTAGGGCACACTGAAGCTTTCTTT. Encoded protein: CASSQRLGHTEAFF.

In this sample, this clonotype turned up a few times. This chain links TRBV19 with TRBJ2-7; unclear D gene. Germline values: CDR1 LNHDA, CDR2 SQIVND (reference sequence). V dropped 10 bases and J dropped 3 bases, with 16 bases sitting between them. The CDR3 loop spans 13 amino acids. The CDR3 nucleotides are TGTGCCACTTCGATAGGTGAATACTACGAGCAGTACTTC. Its protein is CATSIGEYYEQYF.

This clonotype came up a few times. The chain uses TRBV30 and TRBJ1-1; D unclear. This CDR3 spans 16 amino acids. Germline CDR1 and CDR2: GTSNPN and SVGIG (reference sequence). Between the trimmed V and J ends, which lost 3 bases and 5 bases, there was a span of 22 bases. The CDR3 nucleotides read TGTGCCTGGAGCCCTCAATTTGGGTCGCTGTTGACTGAAGCTTTCTTT. Translation: CAWSPQFGSLLTEAFF.

This clonotype was observed many times. The chain joins TRBV18 to TRBJ2-1, with D hard to call. CDR1 and CDR2 from the germline V gene are KGHSH and LQKENI. The CDR3 extends over 13 amino acids. V lost 0 bases to trimming and J lost 9 bases, with 9 bases between them. For the CDR3, the DNA is TGTGCCAGCTCACCACCGCCGGGTACTGAGCAGTTCTTC. Its translation: CASSPPPGTEQFF.

Worth noting for this clonotype: A much larger clone lies one base from this, so it may be a read error. This sequence joins TRBV27 and TRBJ2-1, with 10 bases identical to TRBD2. Germline V lookup: CDR1 MNHEY, CDR2 SMNVEV (reference sequence). V lost 6 bases, J lost 7 bases, and 12 bases stayed unmatched. This CDR3 contains 16 residues. CDR3 DNA sequence: TGTGCCAGCAGCCCCCCTAGAGCGGGAGGGGCGAATGAGCAGTTCTTC. Protein: CASSPPRAGGANEQFF.

The table lists this clonotype with many counts. The chain uses TRBV28 and TRBJ2-1; 9 positions match TRBD2. Germline values: CDR1 MDHEN, CDR2 SYDVKM. V was pared by 6 bases and J by 4 bases, with 13 bases of the junction left unmatched. The CDR3 runs to 17 residues. CDR3: CASSNPSGDLEYNEQFF. The CDR3 DNA is TGTGCCAGCAGCAACCCTAGCGGGGATCTGGAGTACAATGAGCAGTTCTTC.

V and J are TRBV9 and TRBJ1-1; D may be TRBD1 (6 bases). Trimming left V 0 bases short and J 4 bases short, with 10 bases between. Germline assignment: CDR1 SGDLS and CDR2 YYNGEE. The CDR3 is 14 amino acids. The CDR3 sequence: CASSVAGARTEAFF. The CDR3 DNA reads TGTGCCAGCAGCGTAGCAGGGGCGCGCACTGAAGCTTTCTTT.

This clonotype came up many times. This chain links TRBV28 with TRBJ2-7; the D is unclear. V was pared by 3 bases and J by 0 bases, with 6 bases between. Germline-derived CDR1 and CDR2 are MDHEN and SYDVKM. The CDR3 length is 13 residues. The CDR3 sequence is CASSFLFSYEQYF. The CDR3, as DNA: TGTGCCAGCAGTTTCCTGTTCTCCTACGAGCAGTACTTC.

This clonotype was detected only a few times. The V and J genes are TRBV6-1 and TRBJ2-7, with TRBD1 identical over 8 bases. The CDR3 is 13 amino acids. Germline CDR1 reads MNHNS; CDR2 reads SASEGT. The V and J ends lost 6 bases and 5 bases, in that order; junction bases with no gene match: 6. The CDR3: CASRRRQGNEQYF. The CDR3 nucleotides are TGTGCCAGCAGGAGGAGACAGGGGAACGAGCAGTACTTC.

This clonotype occurred many times. The chain employs TRBV20-1 and TRBJ2-3; 7 positions agree with TRBD1. The V and J ends lost 5 bases and 1 base, in that order; junction bases with no gene match: 9. The CDR3 consists of 15 residues. The germline CDR1 and CDR2 sequences are DFQATT and SNEGSKA (reference sequence). The CDR3 DNA reads TGCAGTGCTGCAGTTCGACAGGGCGGCACAGATACGCAGTATTTT. This gives the protein CSAAVRQGGTDTQYF.

J is TRBJ2-5 and V is TRBV12-3 or TRBV12-4; 8 bases match TRBD2. The CDR3 length is 15 residues. V was pared by 3 bases and J by 5 bases, with 8 bases of the junction left unmatched. The CDR3 nucleotides are TGTGCCAGCAGTTTTGGGGGGACTAGTTACGAGACCCAGTACTTC. Translating gives CASSFGGTSYETQYF.

The sample holds a few counts of this clonotype. A read error may be the cause here, since a much bigger clone is one base away. The V call is TRBV11-3, the J call TRBJ2-3; a weak D match, TRBD2 (6 bases). The CDR3 length is 16 residues. Germline-derived CDR1 and CDR2 are SGHNT and YENEEA. Trimming took 5 bases from V and 6 from J, leaving 21 bases between them. The CDR3 bases are TGTGCCAGCAGCCCGAGACTAGTGCCATGGGGGGATACGCAGTATTTT. Encoded protein: CASSPRLVPWGDTQYF.

This clonotype appeared many times. The V and J genes are TRBV20-1 and TRBJ2-3, with 10 bases fitting TRBD1. CDR3 length equals 14 residues. V lost 5 bases to trimming and J lost 4 bases; unmatched junction nucleotides: 6. Germline assignment: CDR1 DFQATT and CDR2 SNEGSKA (reference sequence). CDR3 in DNA: TGCAGTGCTCCCCGGACAGGGGGAGCAGATACGCAGTATTTT. This translates into CSAPRTGGADTQYF.